One T cell receptor (beta chain) is described in this entry. These data are taken from a study of cytomegalovirus exposure and HLA in healthy donors. Primers included in the PCR were 60 Vbeta and 13 Jbeta primers. Data came from immunoSEQ multiplex PCR; TCRdb stores just in-frame clones and leaves some out. The sample lists fewer than 200,000 clones, about 76% seen once, with 7.4% in the top ten. V was cut by 3 bases and J by 3 bases, with 17 bases left in between. CDR1 is SGHRS, CDR2 YFSETQ, per germline. This CDR3 contains 16 residues. What was sequenced was PBMCs. This receptor was taken from a male donor in good health and CMV-seropositive. V usage is TRBV5-1 and J usage is TRBJ2-3, with D maybe TRBD1 (5 bases). In DNA, the CDR3 is TGCGCCAGCAGCTCCGATGTATATACAGGAACAGATACGCAGTATTTT. As protein: CASSSDVYTGTDTQYF.